The 6 T cell receptor beta chains reported below all come from one sample, sequenced in a study of blood T cell repertoires in COVID-19. Measured with immunoSEQ multiplex PCR; TCRdb has only the in-frame clones, and not every one. In the table there are around 290,000 clones, under 90% of which are singletons. Sequenced: PBMCs or T cells enriched from blood (not recorded which). Receptor source: a woman between 35 and 50 years old who had recovered from COVID-19.

The chain employs TRBV9 and TRBJ2-1; TRBD1 matches 8 bases. This CDR3 contains 14 residues. Looked up from germline, CDR1 is SGDLS and CDR2 is YYNGEE. J was trimmed by 13 bases and V by 1 base; bases with no gene match: 10. This chain's CDR3 is CASSVTQTGVSQFF. CDR3 in DNA: TGTGCCAGCAGCGTAACCCAGACAGGGGTATCACAGTTCTTC.

CDR3 loop: CASSTGGENTEAFF. The CDR3 DNA reads TGTGCCAGCAGCACAGGGGGGGAGAACACTGAAGCTTTCTTT. This sequence joins TRBV28 and TRBJ1-1; 8 bases line up with TRBD1. The CDR3 consists of 14 residues. The junction had 4 bases not matched to a gene; V was cut back by 6 bases and J by 1 base. Germline CDR1 and CDR2: MDHEN and SYDVKM.

The genes are TRBV30 and TRBJ1-5; 8 bases fit TRBD1. This CDR3 is built from 15 residues. Germline V gene sequence: CDR1 GTSNPN, CDR2 SVGIG (reference sequence). With 1 base clipped from V and 1 base from J, the junction kept 3 bases outside the gene matches. The CDR3 loop is CAWSDDRGSNQPQHF. The CDR3 nucleotides read TGTGCCTGGAGTGACGACAGGGGAAGCAATCAGCCCCAGCATTTT.

This chain connects TRBV12-5 to TRBJ2-7, with 7 bases fitting TRBD2. Germline V gives CDR1 LGHNT, CDR2 FRNRAP. This CDR3 has 14 residues. J was trimmed by 6 bases and V by 6 bases; bases with no gene match: 11. The CDR3 protein is CASGPGEGSSEQYF. Written as DNA, the CDR3 is TGTGCTAGTGGCCCCGGGGAGGGTTCGAGCGAGCAGTACTTC.

The chain links TRBV29-1 to TRBJ2-1, with D unclear. The CDR3 length is 16 residues. V lost 0 bases and J lost 2, with 14 bases in between. Germline V gene lookup returns CDR1 SQVTM and CDR2 ANQGSEA. The CDR3 DNA sequence: TGCAGCGTTGAAGATCCCGACCCCAGGACCTACAATGAGCAGTTCTTC. Translating it yields CSVEDPDPRTYNEQFF.

CDR3 sequence reads: CAWSDPGQGNTEAFF. CDR3 bases: TGTGCCTGGAGTGACCCGGGACAGGGAAACACTGAAGCTTTCTTT. J is TRBJ1-1 and V is TRBV30; 9 nucleotides align to TRBD1. J was trimmed by 2 bases and V by 1 base; bases with no gene match: 5. CDR3 length equals 15 residues. Germline CDR1 reads GTSNPN; CDR2 reads SVGIG (reference sequence).